This T cell receptor beta chain was recorded in a study of blood T cell repertoires in COVID-19. Study details: The United States, Italy and Spain provided the acute and convalescent COVID-19 samples. PBMCs, B-cell-depleted T cells, or T cells were the source of the cDNA or gDNA that made up the material.

Repertoires were generated with immunoSEQ multiplex PCR, while TCRdb's copy carries only in-frame clones and drops some. The repertoire holds 150,000 to 200,000 clones, with about 86% as singletons. The CDR3 contains 17 residues. The V gene's germline CDR1 is SGHNT and CDR2 YYREEE (reference sequence). V dropped 0 bases and J dropped 7; count of bases not matched to a gene: 13. The specimen sequenced was peripheral blood. The gene calls are TRBV5-4 and TRBJ2-1, with 7 bases lining up with TRBD2. This receptor was taken from a man aged 60-69 years with acute or convalescent COVID-19. CDR3 in amino acids: CASSLAHGGSGANEQFF. In DNA form, the CDR3 reads TGTGCCAGCAGCTTGGCCCACGGGGGAAGCGGGGCTAATGAGCAGTTCTTC.